The subject of this entry is one TCR beta chain. The V segment lost 4 bases and the J segment 1 base; nucleotides outside the gene matches: 4. Germline-derived CDR1 and CDR2 are SQVTM and ANQGSEA. There are 14 residues in the CDR3. The record originates from a study of blood T cell repertoires in COVID-19. Only in-frame clones appear in the TCRdb table, and some are missing; sequencing was by immunoSEQ multiplex PCR. The table has 20,000 to 25,000 clones, roughly 80% seen once; the top ten hold 55% to 65%. The source is a woman aged 80 or over with acute or convalescent COVID-19. Sample: peripheral blood. V usage is TRBV29-1 and J usage is TRBJ1-1, with TRBD1 identical over 9 bases. Written as DNA, the CDR3 is TGCAGCGTTGCACAGGGGGCGGCGAACACTGAAGCTTTCTTT. As protein: CSVAQGAANTEAFF.